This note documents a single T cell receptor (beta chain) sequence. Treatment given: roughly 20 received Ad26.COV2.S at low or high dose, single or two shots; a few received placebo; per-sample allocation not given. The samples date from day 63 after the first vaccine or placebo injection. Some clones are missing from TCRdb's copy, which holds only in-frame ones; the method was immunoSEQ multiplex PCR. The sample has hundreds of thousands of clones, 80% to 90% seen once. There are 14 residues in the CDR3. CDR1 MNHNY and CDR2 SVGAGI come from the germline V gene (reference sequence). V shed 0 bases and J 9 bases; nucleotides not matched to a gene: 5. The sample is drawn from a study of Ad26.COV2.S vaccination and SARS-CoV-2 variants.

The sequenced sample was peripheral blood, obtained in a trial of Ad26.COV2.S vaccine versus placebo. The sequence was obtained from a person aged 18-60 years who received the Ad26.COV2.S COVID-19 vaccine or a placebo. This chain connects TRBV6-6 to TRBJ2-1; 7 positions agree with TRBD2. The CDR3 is CASSYSGGVIEQFF. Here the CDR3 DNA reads TGTGCCAGCAGTTACTCGGGGGGGGTGATTGAGCAGTTCTTC.